These T cell receptor beta chains were read from a single sample in a study of T cell responses to AZD1222 COVID-19 vaccine. Sequenced by immunoSEQ multiplex PCR; TCRdb stores in-frame clones only, minus some. The sample includes more than 70,000 clones, approximately 90% of them seen just once. Specimen: peripheral blood, collected 28 days after the second AZD1222 dose. These receptors all stem from an adult who received the AZD1222 COVID-19 vaccine. The CDR3 runs from the conserved cysteine through the conserved F or W.

TRBJ1-2 12 TRBV6-6 CAIGPSNYGYTF
TRBJ2-5 13 TRBV5-1 CASSRQGEETQYF
TRBJ2-5 16 TRBV7-9 CASSRERWGNQETQYF
TRBJ1-2 17 TRBV27 CASSLYGSGGANYGYTF
TRBJ2-7 12 TRBV28 CASSSEGRVMYF
TRBJ2-1 14 TRBV28 CASSRPGQGTGPFF
TRBJ2-1 10 TRBV20-1 CSLYRNEQFF
TRBJ1-3 13 TRBV27 CASSLVAGNTIYF
TRBJ2-1 16 TRBV15 CATSREGLAPNNEQFF
TRBJ2-2 13 TRBV12-3/TRBV12-4 CASSTGFTGELFF
TRBJ2-7 15 TRBV9 CASSVTGTGSYEQYF
TRBJ2-1 15 TRBV9 CASSQGTSSYNEQFF
TRBJ2-1 15 TRBV7-9 CASSLADGKYNEQFF
TRBJ2-2 14 TRBV30 CAWSWTRNTGELFF
TRBJ2-7 18 TRBV10-3 CAISPGTERLAAAYEQYF
TRBJ1-1 14 TRBV28 CASTNPGQNTEAFF
TRBJ2-5 17 TRBV3-1/TRBV3-2 CASSQAVFQGSQETQYF
TRBJ1-4 16 TRBV4-1 CASSQEGGPHNEKLFF
TRBJ2-7 14 TRBV2 CASSDGGPSYEQYF
TRBJ1-1 15 TRBV5-4 CASSLRGGMNTEAFF
TRBJ1-1 15 TRBV19 CASSRDRGPNTEAFF
TRBJ2-5 14 TRBV24-1 CATSDLAGGETQYF
TRBJ1-1 13 TRBV6-5 CASGQGGVIEAFF
TRBJ2-3 16 TRBV28 CASSGGLAGSTDTQYF
TRBJ2-3 11 TRBV29-1 CSVELADTQYF
TRBJ2-7 12 TRBV7-9 CASSNRADEQYF
TRBJ2-5 13 TRBV2 CASSGRGQETQYF
TRBJ1-2 14 TRBV19 CASSILGVGYGYTF
TRBJ1-2 12 TRBV19 CASSRAVDGYTF
TRBJ2-2 13 TRBV6-4 CASSLAQTGELFF
TRBJ2-2 14 TRBV10-3 CAIKPGTSTGELFF
TRBJ1-2 15 TRBV6-1 CASSEGATGAEGYTF
TRBJ1-2 17 TRBV7-8 CASSSRTDQTKIYGYTF
TRBJ1-4 14 TRBV7-2 CASSRTGTNEKLFF
TRBJ2-7 14 TRBV15 CATSREGFGGEQYF
TRBJ1-2 14 TRBV19 CASTPDRLNYGYTF
TRBJ1-5 12 TRBV28 CASRSGWQPQHF
TRBJ1-1 14 TRBV10-2 CASRYGQGGTEAFF
TRBJ2-1 13 TRBV4-1 CASSQVRSGRQFF
TRBJ2-5 16 TRBV7-2 CASSLVLGLAGETQYF
TRBJ2-3 16 TRBV13 CASSLGPGGGSDTQYF
TRBJ1-3 18 TRBV7-2 CASSSSYRGTVSGNTIYF
TRBJ2-7 15 TRBV9 CASSFTGTGRYEQYF
TRBJ1-6 18 TRBV3-1/TRBV3-2 CASSPRAVAGTGNSPLHF
TRBJ1-2 15 TRBV28 CASSLRRRGPYGYTF
TRBJ2-2 17 TRBV7-2 CASSPFSGRSDTGELFF
TRBJ1-1 13 TRBV10-3 CAISGARGTEAFF